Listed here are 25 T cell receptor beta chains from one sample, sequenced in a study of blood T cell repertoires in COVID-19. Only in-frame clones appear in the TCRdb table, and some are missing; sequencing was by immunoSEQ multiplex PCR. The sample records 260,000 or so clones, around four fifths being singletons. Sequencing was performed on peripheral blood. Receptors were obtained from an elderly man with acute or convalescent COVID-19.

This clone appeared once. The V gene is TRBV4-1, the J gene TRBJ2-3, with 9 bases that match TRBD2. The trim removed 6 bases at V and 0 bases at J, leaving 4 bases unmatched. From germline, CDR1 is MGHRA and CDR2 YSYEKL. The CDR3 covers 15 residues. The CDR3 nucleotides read TGCGCCAGCAGTCGACTAGCGGCTAGCACAGATACGCAGTATTTT. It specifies CASSRLAASTDTQYF.

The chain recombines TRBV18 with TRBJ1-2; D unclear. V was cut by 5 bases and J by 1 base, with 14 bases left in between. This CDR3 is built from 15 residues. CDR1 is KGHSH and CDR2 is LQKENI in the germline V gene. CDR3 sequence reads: CASSAGPGVNYGYTF. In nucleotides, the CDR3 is TGTGCCAGCTCAGCTGGGCCGGGAGTTAACTATGGCTACACCTTC.

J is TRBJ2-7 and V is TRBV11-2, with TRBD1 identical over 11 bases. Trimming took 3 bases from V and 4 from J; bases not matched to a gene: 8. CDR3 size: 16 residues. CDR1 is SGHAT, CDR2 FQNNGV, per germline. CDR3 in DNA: TGTGCCAGCAGCTTTAGCGGTGGACAGGGGGCTTACGAGCAGTACTTC. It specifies CASSFSGGQGAYEQYF.

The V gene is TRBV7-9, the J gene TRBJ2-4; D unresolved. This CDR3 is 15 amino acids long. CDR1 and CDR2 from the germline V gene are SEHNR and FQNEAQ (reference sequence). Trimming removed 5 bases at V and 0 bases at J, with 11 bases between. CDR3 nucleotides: TGTGCCAGCAGCACCACGGTGGTAGCCAAAAACATTCAGTACTTC. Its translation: CASSTTVVAKNIQYF.

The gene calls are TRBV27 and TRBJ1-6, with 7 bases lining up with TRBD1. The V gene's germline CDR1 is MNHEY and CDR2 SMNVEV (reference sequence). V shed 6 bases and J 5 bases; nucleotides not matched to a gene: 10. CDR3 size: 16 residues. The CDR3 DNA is TGTGCCAGCAGCCCCATCTTCGGGACAGATAATTCACCCCTCCACTTT. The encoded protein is CASSPIFGTDNSPLHF.

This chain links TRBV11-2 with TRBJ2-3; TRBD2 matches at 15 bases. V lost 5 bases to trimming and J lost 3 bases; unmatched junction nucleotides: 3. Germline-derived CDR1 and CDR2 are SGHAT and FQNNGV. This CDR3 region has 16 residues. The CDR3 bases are TGTGCCAGCAGCGGACTAGCGGGGGGGCCTACAGATACGCAGTATTTT. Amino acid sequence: CASSGLAGGPTDTQYF.

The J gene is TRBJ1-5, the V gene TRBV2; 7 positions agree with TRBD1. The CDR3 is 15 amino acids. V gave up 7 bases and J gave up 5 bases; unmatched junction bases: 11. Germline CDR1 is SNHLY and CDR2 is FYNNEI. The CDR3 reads CASTPRAGGDQPQHF. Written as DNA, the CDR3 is TGTGCCAGCACTCCACGGGCAGGGGGAGATCAGCCCCAGCATTTT.

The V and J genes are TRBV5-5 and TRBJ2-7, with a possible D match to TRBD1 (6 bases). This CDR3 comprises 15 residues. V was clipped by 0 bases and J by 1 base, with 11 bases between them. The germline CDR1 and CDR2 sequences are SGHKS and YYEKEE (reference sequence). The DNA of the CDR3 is TGTGCCAGCAGCTTGGTCGCAGGGACATCCTACGAGCAGTACTTC. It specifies CASSLVAGTSYEQYF.

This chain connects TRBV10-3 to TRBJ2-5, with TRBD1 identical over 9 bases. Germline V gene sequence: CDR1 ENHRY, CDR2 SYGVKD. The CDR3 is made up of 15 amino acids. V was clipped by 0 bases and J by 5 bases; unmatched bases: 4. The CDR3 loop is CAISESGTGSETQYF. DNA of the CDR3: TGTGCCATCAGTGAGTCTGGGACAGGGAGCGAGACCCAGTACTTC.

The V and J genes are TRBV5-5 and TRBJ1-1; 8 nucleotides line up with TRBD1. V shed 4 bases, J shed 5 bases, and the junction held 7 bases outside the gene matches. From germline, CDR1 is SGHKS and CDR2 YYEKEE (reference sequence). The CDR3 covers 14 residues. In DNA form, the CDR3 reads TGTGCCAGCAGCGGACAGGGCCTGGGTACTGAAGCTTTCTTT. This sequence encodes CASSGQGLGTEAFF. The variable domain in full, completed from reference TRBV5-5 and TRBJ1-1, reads DAGVTQSPTHLIKTRGQQVTLRCSPISGHKSVSWYQQVLGQGPQFIFQYYEKEERGRGNFPDRFSARQFPNYSSELNVNALLLGDSALYLCASSGQGLGTEAFFGQGTRLTVV.

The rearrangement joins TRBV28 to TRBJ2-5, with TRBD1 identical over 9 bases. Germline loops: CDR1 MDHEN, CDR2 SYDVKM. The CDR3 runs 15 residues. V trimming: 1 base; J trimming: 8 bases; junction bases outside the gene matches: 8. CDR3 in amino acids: CASSLLGTGTSTQYF. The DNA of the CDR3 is TGTGCCAGCAGTTTATTGGGGACAGGGACCTCAACCCAGTACTTC. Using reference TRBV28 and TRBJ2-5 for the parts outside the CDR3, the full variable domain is DVKVTQSSRYLVKRTGEKVFLECVQDMDHENMFWYRQDPGLGLRLIYFSYDVKMKEKGDIPEGYSVSREKKERFSLILESASTNQTSMYLCASSLLGTGTSTQYFGPGTRLLVL.

The CDR3 DNA follows: TGTGCCAGCAGCTTAGTAAGGCAGGGGTATGGGAATGAGCAGTTCTTC. It is translated as CASSLVRQGYGNEQFF. This rearrangement joins TRBV7-6 to TRBJ2-1; possibly TRBD1 for D (6 bases). V lost 1 base, J lost 7 bases, and 17 bases lay in between. The CDR3 loop spans 16 amino acids. The V gene's germline CDR1 is SGHVS and CDR2 FNYEAQ.

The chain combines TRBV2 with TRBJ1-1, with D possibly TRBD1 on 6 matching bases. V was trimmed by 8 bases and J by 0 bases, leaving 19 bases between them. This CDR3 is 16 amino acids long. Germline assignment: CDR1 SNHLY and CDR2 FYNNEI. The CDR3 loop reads CASLQLDSPMNTEAFF. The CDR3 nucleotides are TGTGCCAGCCTTCAGTTGGACAGCCCCATGAACACTGAAGCTTTCTTT.

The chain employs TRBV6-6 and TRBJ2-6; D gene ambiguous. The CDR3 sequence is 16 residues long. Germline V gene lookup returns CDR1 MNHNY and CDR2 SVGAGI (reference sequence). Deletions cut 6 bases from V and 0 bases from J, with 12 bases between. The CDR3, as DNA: TGTGCCAGCAGGCCCGGGTCGAGCTCTGGGGCCAACGTCCTGACTTTC. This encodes CASRPGSSSGANVLTF.

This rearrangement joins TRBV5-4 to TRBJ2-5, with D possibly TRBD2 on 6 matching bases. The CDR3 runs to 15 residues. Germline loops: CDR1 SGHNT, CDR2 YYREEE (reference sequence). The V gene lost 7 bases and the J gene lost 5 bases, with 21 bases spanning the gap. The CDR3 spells CASHARGLEGETQYF. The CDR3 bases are TGTGCCAGCCATGCCCGGGGGTTAGAGGGGGAGACCCAGTACTTC.

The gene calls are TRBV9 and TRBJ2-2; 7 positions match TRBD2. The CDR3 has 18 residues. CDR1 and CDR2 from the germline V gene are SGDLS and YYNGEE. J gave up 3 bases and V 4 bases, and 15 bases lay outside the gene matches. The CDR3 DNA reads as TGTGCCAGCAGCCCCCGTCCCCCGGGAGGCGCGGACACCGGGGAGCTGTTTTTT. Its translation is CASSPRPPGGADTGELFF.

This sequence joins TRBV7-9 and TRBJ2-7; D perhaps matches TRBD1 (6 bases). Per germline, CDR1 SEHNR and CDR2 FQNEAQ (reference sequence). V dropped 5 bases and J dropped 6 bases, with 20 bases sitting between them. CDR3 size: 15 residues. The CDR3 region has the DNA TGTGCCAGCAGCCCAAGGACAGCGATGATTGGCGAGCAGTACTTC. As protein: CASSPRTAMIGEQYF.

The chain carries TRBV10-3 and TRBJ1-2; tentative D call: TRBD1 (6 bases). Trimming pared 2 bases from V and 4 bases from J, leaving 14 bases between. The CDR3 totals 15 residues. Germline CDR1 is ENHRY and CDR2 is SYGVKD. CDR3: CAISEPTGTPYGYTF. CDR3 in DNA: TGTGCCATCAGTGAGCCGACCGGGACACCCTATGGCTACACCTTC.

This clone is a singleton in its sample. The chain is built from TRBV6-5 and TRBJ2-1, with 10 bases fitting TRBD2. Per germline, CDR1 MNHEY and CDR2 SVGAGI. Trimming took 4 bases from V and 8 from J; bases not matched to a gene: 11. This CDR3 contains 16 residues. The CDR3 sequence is CASSSVASGSSYEQFF. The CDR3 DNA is TGTGCCAGCAGTTCGGTCGCTAGCGGGAGTTCGTATGAGCAGTTCTTC.

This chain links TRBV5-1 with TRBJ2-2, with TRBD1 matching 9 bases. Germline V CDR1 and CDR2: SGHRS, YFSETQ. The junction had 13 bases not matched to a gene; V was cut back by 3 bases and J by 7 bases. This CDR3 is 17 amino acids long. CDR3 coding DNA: TGCGCCAGCAGCTCGGGGGCCGGGACAGGGTTCATCGGGGAGCTGTTTTTT. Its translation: CASSSGAGTGFIGELFF.

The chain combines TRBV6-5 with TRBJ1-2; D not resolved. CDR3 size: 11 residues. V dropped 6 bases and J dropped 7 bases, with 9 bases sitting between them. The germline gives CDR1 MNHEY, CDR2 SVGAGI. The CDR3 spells CASSGRGGYTF. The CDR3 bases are TGTGCCAGCAGCGGCCGGGGTGGCTACACCTTC.

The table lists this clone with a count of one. This CDR3 is CASSKLTDTQYF. The CDR3 DNA sequence: TGTGCCAGCAGCAAACTTACAGATACGCAGTATTTT. This chain connects TRBV28 to TRBJ2-3, with no clear D. CDR1 is MDHEN and CDR2 is SYDVKM in the germline V gene. This CDR3 region has 12 residues. Trimming removed 6 bases at V and 3 bases at J, with 7 bases between.

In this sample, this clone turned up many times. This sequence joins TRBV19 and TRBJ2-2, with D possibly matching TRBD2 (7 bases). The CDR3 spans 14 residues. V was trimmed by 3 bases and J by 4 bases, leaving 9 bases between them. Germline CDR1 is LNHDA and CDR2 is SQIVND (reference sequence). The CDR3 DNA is TGTGCCAGTAGTATCCGGGGGGCCACCGGGGAGCTGTTTTTT. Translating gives CASSIRGATGELFF.

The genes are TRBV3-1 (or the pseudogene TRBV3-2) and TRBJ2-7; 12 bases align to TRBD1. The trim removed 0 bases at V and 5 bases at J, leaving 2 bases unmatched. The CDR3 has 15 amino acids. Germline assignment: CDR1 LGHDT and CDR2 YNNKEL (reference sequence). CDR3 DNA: TGTGCCAGCAGCCAAGATGGGACAGGGGGCGACGAGCAGTACTTC. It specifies CASSQDGTGGDEQYF.

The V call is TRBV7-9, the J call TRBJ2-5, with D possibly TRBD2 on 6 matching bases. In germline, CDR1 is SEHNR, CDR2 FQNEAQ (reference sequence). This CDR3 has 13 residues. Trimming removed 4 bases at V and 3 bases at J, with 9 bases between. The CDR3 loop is CASSSRGEETQYF. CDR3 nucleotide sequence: TGTGCCAGCAGCTCCCGCGGGGAAGAGACCCAGTACTTC.